This T cell receptor (beta chain) comes out of a study of cytomegalovirus exposure and HLA in healthy donors. This PCR relied on a set of 60 Vbeta primers and 13 Jbeta primers. The method was immunoSEQ multiplex PCR; TCRdb's version includes in-frame clones alone and lacks a portion of them. The table has 110,000 or so clones, roughly four fifths seen once. V lost 5 bases to trimming and J lost 4 bases; unmatched junction nucleotides: 8. This CDR3 spans 15 amino acids. Germline-derived CDR1 and CDR2 are MNHEY and SVGAGI. Specimen: PBMCs. This TCR came from a man aged 50-59 years in good health and CMV-seropositive. V and J are TRBV6-5 and TRBJ1-1; TRBD1 agrees at 9 bases. The CDR3 DNA is TGTGCCAGCAGTCATGACAGGGGGTCTGGCACTGAAGCTTTCTTT. Translating gives CASSHDRGSGTEAFF.